One sample yielded the 10 T cell receptor beta chains listed below, sequenced in a study of molecular identifiers for immune sequencing clone quantification. TCRdb re-analysed the PCR reads in MiXCR, keeping a single row per CDR3 protein. The data hold 40,000 to 45,000 distinct CDR3 sequences, with about 19% observed a single time. The sequenced material came from naive CD8+ T cells from blood, with Jurkat cell RNA spiked in. Subset indicated: FACS-sorted CD8+CD4-CCR7+CD45RA+ naive T cells. The receptors were gathered from a human donor in good health. Some libraries in this study had Jurkat cell RNA spiked in.

This clonotype appeared once. This may be a read error, as it is one base from a much larger clone. V gene TRBV4-1 combines with J gene TRBJ2-5; TRBD1 might be the D (6 bases). CDR3 size: 14 residues. Germline V gene sequence: CDR1 MGHRA, CDR2 YSYEKL. CDR3: CAGSQDSALETQYF. In DNA form, the CDR3 reads TGCGCCGGCAGCCAGGACAGTGCTTTGGAGACCCAGTACTTC.

This clonotype was seen many times. The gene calls are TRBV4-1 and TRBJ2-3; D call uncertain. Germline CDR1 reads MGHRA; CDR2 reads YSYEKL. CDR3 length: 13 amino acids. Trimming removed 4 bases at V and 5 bases at J, with 10 bases between. DNA of the CDR3: TGCGCCAGCAGCCCGCAGAATGTAGATACGCAGTATTTT. It translates to CASSPQNVDTQYF.

This clonotype was counted many times. The chain joins TRBV4-3 to TRBJ2-3, with TRBD2 matching 11 bases. The CDR3 covers 18 residues. Germline trimming cut 3 bases from V and 1 base from J; bases unmatched to any gene: 9. Germline CDR1 reads LGHNA; CDR2 reads YSLEER. The DNA of the CDR3 is TGCGCCAGCAGCCAGGCGGGGACTAGCGGCACTCGCACAGATACGCAGTATTTT. Its protein product is CASSQAGTSGTRTDTQYF.

This clonotype was observed at least ten times. The chain couples TRBV5-8 to TRBJ2-3; D may match TRBD1 or TRBD2 (6 bases each). The V and J ends lost 6 bases and 1 base respectively, with 15 bases between them. The CDR3 totals 15 residues. CDR1 is SGHTS, CDR2 YDEGEE, per germline. The DNA for the CDR3 is TGTGCCAGCATTATTAGGGGGGCTCGCACAGATACGCAGTATTTT. It codes for CASIIRGARTDTQYF.

In this sample, this clonotype turned up a few times. With a much larger clone just one base away, this may be a read error. The CDR3 does not close with the conserved phenylalanine or tryptophan, likely indicating a read error. V is TRBV5-4 and J is TRBJ2-7; a weak D match, TRBD2 (5 bases). The length of the CDR3 is 14 residues. V was trimmed by 3 bases and J by 4 bases, leaving 14 bases between them. CDR1 and CDR2 (germline): SGHNT, YYREEE (reference sequence). The DNA of the CDR3 is TGTGCCAGCAGCTGGCTCCCCGAGGGTTACGAGCAGTACTTA. Its protein is CASSWLPEGYEQYL.

V is TRBV2 and J is TRBJ1-4; unclear D gene. Trimming shortened V by 4 bases and J by 2 bases, and 11 bases separated the two germline ends. The CDR3 has 15 amino acids. Per germline, CDR1 SNHLY and CDR2 FYNNEI. CDR3 region: CASSVWKSTNEKLFF. The CDR3 DNA sequence: TGTGCCAGCAGTGTTTGGAAGTCTACTAATGAAAAACTGTTTTTT.

Many counts were recorded for this clonotype. The junction differs from germline at one of its ends, possibly a read error. The J gene is TRBJ2-4, the V gene TRBV6-5; 10 bases are a match to TRBD2. Germline V gives CDR1 MNHEY, CDR2 SVGAGI. The CDR3 runs to 16 residues. CDR3 residues: CASSYDLAGAQNIQYF. Here the CDR3 DNA reads TGTGCCAGCAGTTACGATCTAGCGGGAGCCCAAAACATTCAGTACTTC.

In its sample, this clonotype was seen many times. V and J are TRBV5-1 and TRBJ2-3; D not resolved. The CDR3 is made up of 12 amino acids. Trimming shortened V by 1 base and J by 5 bases, and 5 bases separated the two germline ends. CDR1 is SGHRS, CDR2 YFSETQ, per germline. CDR3 amino acids: CASSLFGDTQYF. The DNA for the CDR3 is TGCGCCAGCAGCTTGTTTGGAGATACGCAGTATTTT.

The V and J genes are TRBV29-1 and TRBJ2-3; weak D call: TRBD1 (6 bases). Looked up from germline, CDR1 is SQVTM and CDR2 is ANQGSEA. CDR3 size: 15 residues. For the CDR3, the DNA is TGCTACGTTGGGGCCGGGACACTTAGCACAGATACGCAGTATTTT. Translating it yields CYVGAGTLSTDTQYF.

This clonotype occurred many times. The V and J genes are TRBV6-6 and TRBJ1-4; the D is unclear. This CDR3 region has 13 residues. V was trimmed by 7 bases and J by 5 bases, leaving 11 bases between them. CDR1 is MNHNY and CDR2 is SVGAGI in the germline V gene (reference sequence). CDR3 amino acids: CASTSQENEKLFF. CDR3 DNA sequence: TGTGCCAGCACCTCACAAGAGAATGAAAAACTGTTTTTT.